This T cell receptor (beta chain) was sequenced for a study of blood T cells in healthy people across ages. This CDR3 region has 17 residues. Per germline, CDR1 MNHEY and CDR2 SMNVEV (reference sequence). V was cut by 1 base and J by 7 bases, with 19 bases left in between. A second PCR of 7 to 11 cycles used a sample-barcoded 5' primer and a J-beta primer mix. Using its own MiXCR run on the 5' RACE reads, TCRdb lists one record per CDR3 protein. The sample carries around 1.1 million distinct CDR3 sequences, 35% to 40% recorded once. This chain joins TRBV27 and TRBJ2-2; D may be TRBD1 or TRBD2 (5 bases each). Sequenced: blood. This clonotype was sampled from a man aged 18-30 years in good health. The CDR3 reads CASSLFSGTTLGGELFF. For the CDR3, the DNA is TGTGCCAGCAGTTTATTCTCCGGGACCACCCTGGGCGGGGAGCTGTTTTTT.